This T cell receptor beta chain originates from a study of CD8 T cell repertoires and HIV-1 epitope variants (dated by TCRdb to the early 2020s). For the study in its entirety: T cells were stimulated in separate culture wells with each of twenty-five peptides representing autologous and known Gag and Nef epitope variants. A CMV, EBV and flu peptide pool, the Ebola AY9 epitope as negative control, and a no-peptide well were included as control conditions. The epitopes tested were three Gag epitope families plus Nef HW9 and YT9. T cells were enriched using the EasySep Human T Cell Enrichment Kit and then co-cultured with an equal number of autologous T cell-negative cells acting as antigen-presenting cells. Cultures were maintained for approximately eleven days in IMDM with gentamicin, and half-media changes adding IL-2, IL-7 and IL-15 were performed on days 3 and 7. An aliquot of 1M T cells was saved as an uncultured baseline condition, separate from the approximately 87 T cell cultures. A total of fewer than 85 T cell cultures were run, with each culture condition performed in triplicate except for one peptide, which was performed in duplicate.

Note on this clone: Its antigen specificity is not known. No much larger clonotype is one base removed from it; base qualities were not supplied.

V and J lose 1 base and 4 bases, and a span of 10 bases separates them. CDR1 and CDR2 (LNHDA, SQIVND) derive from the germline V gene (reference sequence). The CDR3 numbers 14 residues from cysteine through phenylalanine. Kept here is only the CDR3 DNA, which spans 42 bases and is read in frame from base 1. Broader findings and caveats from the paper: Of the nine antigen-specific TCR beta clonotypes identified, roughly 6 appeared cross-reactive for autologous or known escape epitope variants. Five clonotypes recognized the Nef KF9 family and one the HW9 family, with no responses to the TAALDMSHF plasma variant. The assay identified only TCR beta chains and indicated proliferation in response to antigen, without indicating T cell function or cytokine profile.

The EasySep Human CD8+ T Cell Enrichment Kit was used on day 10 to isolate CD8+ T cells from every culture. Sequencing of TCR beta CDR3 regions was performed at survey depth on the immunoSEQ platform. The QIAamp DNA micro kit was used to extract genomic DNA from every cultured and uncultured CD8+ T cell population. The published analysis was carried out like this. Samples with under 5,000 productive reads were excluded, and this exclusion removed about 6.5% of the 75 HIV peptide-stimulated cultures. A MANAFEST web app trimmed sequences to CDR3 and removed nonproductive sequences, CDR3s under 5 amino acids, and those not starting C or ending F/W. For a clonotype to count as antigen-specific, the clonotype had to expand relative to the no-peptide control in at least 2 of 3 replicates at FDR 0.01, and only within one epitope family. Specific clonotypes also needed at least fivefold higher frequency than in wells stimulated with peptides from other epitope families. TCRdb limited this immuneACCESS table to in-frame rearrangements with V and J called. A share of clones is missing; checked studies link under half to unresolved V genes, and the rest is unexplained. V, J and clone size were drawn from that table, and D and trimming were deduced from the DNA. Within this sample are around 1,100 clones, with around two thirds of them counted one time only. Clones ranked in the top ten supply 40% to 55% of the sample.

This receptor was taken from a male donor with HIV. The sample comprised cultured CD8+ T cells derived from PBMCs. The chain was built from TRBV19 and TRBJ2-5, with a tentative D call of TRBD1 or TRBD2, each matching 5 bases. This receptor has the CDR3 CASSIGGGRETQYF. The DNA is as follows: TGTGCCAGTAGTATAGGTGGGGGTAGAGAGACCCAGTACTTC.